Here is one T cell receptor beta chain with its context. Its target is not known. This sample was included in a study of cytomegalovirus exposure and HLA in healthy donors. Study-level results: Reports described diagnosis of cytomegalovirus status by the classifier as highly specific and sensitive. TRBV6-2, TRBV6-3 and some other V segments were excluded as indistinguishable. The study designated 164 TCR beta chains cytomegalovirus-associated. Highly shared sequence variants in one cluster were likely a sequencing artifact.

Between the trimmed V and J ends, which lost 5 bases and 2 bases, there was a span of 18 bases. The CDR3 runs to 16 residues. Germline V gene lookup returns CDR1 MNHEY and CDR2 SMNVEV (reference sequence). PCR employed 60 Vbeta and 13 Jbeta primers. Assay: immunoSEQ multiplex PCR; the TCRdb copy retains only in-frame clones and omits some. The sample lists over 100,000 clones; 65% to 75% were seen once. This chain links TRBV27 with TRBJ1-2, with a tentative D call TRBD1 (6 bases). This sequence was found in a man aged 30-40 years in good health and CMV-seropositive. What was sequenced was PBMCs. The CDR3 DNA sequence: TGTGCCAGCAGTCCCTCACAGGGTATCAAGAACTATGGCTACACCTTC. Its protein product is CASSPSQGIKNYGYTF.